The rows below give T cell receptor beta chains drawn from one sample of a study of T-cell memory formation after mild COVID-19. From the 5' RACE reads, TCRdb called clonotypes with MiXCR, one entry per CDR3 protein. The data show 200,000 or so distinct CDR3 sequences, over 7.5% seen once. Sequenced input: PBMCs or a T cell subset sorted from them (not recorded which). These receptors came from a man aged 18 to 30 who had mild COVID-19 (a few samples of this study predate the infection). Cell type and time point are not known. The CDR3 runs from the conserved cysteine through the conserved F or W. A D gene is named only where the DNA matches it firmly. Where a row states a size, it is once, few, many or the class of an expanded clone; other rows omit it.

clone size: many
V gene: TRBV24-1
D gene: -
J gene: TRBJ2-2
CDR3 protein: CATSDTFYAGSTGELFF
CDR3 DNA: TGTGCCACCAGTGATACATTTTACGCAGGGAGCACCGGGGAGCTGTTTTTT

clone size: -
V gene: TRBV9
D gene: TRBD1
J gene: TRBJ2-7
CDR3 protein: CASSPGTASYEQYF
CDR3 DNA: TGTGCCAGCAGCCCTGGGACAGCCTCCTACGAGCAGTACTTC

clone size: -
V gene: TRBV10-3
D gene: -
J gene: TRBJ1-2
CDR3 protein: CAISESLDLPGYTF
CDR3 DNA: TGTGCCATCAGTGAGTCGCTGGACCTACCGGGCTACACCTTC

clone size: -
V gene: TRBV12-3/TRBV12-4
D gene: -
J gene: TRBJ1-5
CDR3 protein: CASSFGTGAYQPQHF
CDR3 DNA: TGTGCCAGCAGCTTCGGGACGGGGGCGTATCAGCCCCAGCATTTT

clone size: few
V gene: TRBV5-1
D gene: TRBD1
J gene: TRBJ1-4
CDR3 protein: CASSRTGLSDEKLFF
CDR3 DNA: TGCGCCAGCAGCCGGACAGGGTTGTCGGATGAAAAACTGTTTTTT

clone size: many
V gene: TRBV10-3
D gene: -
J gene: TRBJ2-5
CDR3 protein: CAISLDSQETQYF
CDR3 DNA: TGTGCCATCAGCCTAGACAGCCAAGAGACCCAGTACTTC

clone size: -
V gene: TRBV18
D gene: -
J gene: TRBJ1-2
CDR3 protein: CASSQSGAGSGYGYTF
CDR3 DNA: TGTGCCAGCTCCCAAAGCGGTGCAGGGTCGGGCTATGGCTACACCTTC

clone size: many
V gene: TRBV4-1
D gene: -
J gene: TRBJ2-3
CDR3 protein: CASSQDWYPNTDTQYF
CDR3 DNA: TGCGCCAGCAGCCAAGATTGGTACCCAAACACAGATACGCAGTATTTT

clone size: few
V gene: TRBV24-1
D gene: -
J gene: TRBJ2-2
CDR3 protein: CATRTGGSANTGELFF
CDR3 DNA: TGTGCCACCAGGACTGGTGGCAGCGCGAACACCGGGGAGCTGTTTTTT

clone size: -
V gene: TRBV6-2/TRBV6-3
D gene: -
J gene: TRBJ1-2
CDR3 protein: CASSYERQGYTF
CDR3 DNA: TGTGCCAGCAGTTACGAGAGGCAAGGCTACACCTTC

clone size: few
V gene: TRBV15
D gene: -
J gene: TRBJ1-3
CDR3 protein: CATSRRGVDWDTIYF
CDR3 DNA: TGTGCCACCAGCAGGAGGGGGGTAGATTGGGACACCATATATTTT

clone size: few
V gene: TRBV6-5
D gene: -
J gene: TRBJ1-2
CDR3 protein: CASSRDTGIGYTF
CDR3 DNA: TGTGCCAGCAGCAGAGACACAGGGATTGGCTACACCTTC

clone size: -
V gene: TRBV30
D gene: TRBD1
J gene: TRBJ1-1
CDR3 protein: CAWSVRGRGRVAEAFF
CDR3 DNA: TGTGCCTGGAGTGTACGGGGCAGGGGGCGCGTCGCTGAAGCTTTCTTT

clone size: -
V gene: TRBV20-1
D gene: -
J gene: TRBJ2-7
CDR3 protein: CSVQAGALGSYEQYF
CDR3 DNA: TGCAGTGTCCAGGCGGGGGCCCTGGGGTCCTACGAGCAGTACTTC

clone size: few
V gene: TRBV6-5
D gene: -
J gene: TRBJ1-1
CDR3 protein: CASSYWGGEAFF
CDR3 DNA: TGTGCCAGCAGTTACTGGGGAGGGGAAGCTTTCTTT

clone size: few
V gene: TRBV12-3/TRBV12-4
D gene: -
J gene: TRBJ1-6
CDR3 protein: CASSLPRPNSPLHF
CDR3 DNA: TGTGCCAGCAGTTTACCAAGACCTAATTCACCCCTCCACTTT

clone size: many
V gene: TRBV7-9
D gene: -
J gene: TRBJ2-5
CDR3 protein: CASSRGADGRETQYF
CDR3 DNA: TGTGCCAGCAGCCGTGGGGCAGACGGGCGAGAGACCCAGTACTTC

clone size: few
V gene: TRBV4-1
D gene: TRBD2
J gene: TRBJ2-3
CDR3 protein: CASRAGAGTDTQYF
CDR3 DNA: TGCGCCAGTAGAGCGGGGGCGGGTACAGATACGCAGTATTTT

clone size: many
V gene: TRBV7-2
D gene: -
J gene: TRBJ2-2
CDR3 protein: CASSSPRRGGELFF
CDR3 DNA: TGTGCCAGCAGCTCCCCGAGACGGGGCGGGGAGCTGTTTTTT

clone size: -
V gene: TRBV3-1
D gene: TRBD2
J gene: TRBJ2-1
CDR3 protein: CASSQGLAGGDEQFF
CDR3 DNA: TGTGCCAGCAGCCAAGGACTAGCAGGTGGGGATGAGCAGTTCTTC

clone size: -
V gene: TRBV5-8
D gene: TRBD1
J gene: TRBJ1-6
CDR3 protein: CASSLQGAYSPLHF
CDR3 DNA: TGTGCCAGCAGCTTGCAGGGGGCTTATTCACCCCTCCACTTT

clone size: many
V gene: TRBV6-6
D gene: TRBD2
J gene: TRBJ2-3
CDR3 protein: CASSNGLAGVTDTQYF
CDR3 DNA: TGTGCCAGCAGTAACGGACTAGCGGGGGTTACAGATACGCAGTATTTT

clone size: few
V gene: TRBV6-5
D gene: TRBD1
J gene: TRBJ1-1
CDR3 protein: CASSKWTGSNTEAFF
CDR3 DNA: TGTGCCAGCAGTAAGTGGACAGGGTCGAACACTGAAGCTTTCTTT

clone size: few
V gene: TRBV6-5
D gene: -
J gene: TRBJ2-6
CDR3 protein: CASRGGRAGANVLTF
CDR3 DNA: TGTGCCAGCAGGGGAGGCCGCGCGGGGGCCAACGTCCTGACTTTC

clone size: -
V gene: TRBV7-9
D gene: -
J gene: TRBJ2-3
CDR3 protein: CAGTRGSTITDTQYF
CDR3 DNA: TGTGCCGGCACCCGGGGCTCGACAATCACAGATACGCAGTATTTT

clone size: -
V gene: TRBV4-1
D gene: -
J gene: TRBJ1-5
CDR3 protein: CASSPSSLRGINQPQHF
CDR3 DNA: TGCGCCAGCAGCCCGTCCAGTCTGAGGGGGATCAATCAGCCCCAGCATTTT

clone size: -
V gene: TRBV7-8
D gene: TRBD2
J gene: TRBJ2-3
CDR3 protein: CASSSSRGGEQYF
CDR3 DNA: TGTGCCAGCAGCTCCTCACGGGGGGGGGAGCAGTATTTT

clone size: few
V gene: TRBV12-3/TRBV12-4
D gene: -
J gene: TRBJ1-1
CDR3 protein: CASSLARGLSYPMNTEAFF
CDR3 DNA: TGTGCCAGCAGTTTAGCGCGGGGACTATCTTATCCTATGAACACTGAAGCTTTCTTT

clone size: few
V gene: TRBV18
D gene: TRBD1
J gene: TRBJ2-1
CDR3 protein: CASSLARQGYNEQFF
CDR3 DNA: TGTGCCAGCTCACTCGCGAGACAGGGCTACAATGAGCAGTTCTTC

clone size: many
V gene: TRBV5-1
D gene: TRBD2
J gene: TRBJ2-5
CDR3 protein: CASSAGSGDQETQYF
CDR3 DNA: TGCGCCAGCAGCGCAGGAAGCGGGGATCAAGAGACCCAGTACTTC

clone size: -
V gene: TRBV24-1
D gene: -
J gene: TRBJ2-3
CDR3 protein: CATSPGLTITDTQYF
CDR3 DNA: TGTGCCACCAGTCCGGGACTTACGATCACAGATACGCAGTATTTT

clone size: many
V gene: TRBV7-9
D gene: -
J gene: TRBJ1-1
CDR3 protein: CASSFTENTEAFF
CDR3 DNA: TGTGCCAGCAGCTTTACAGAGAACACTGAAGCTTTCTTT

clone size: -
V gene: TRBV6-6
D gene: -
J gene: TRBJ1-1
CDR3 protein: CASSYQPGAATEAFF
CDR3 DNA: TGTGCCAGCAGTTACCAGCCAGGGGCGGCCACTGAAGCTTTCTTT

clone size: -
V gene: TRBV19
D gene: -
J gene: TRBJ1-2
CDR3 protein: CASSIEGRRGYTF
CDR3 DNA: TGTGCCAGTAGTATAGAGGGCAGGAGGGGCTACACCTTC

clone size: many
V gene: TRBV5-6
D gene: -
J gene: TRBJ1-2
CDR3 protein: CASSSGPYGYTF
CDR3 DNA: TGTGCCAGCAGCTCCGGACCCTATGGCTACACCTTC

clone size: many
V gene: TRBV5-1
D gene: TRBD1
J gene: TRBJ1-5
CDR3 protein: CASSLGDRGNQPQHF
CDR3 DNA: TGCGCCAGCAGCTTGGGGGACAGGGGCAATCAGCCCCAGCATTTT

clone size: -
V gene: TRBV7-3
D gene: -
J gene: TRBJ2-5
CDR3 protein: CASSFTAGLQETQYF
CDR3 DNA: TGTGCCAGCAGCTTCACCGCAGGACTACAAGAGACCCAGTACTTC

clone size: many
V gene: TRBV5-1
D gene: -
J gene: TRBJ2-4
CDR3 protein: CASSSGPTVLAKNIQYF
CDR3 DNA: TGCGCCAGCAGCTCGGGGCCGACAGTTCTAGCCAAAAACATTCAGTACTTC

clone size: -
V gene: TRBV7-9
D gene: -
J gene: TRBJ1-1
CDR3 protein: CASSLWAETEAFF
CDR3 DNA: TGTGCCAGCAGCTTATGGGCGGAGACTGAAGCTTTCTTT

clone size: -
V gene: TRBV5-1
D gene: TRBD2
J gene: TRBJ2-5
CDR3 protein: CASSSLADGETQYF
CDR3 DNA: TGCGCCAGCAGCTCACTAGCGGACGGGGAGACCCAGTACTTC

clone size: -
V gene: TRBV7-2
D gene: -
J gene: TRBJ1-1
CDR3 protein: CASSQGLIKNTEAFF
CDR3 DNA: TGTGCCAGCAGCCAAGGACTGATCAAGAACACTGAAGCTTTCTTT

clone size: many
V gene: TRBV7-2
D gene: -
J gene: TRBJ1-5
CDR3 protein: CASSLGGQPQHF
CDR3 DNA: TGTGCCAGCAGTTTAGGGGGTCAGCCCCAGCATTTT